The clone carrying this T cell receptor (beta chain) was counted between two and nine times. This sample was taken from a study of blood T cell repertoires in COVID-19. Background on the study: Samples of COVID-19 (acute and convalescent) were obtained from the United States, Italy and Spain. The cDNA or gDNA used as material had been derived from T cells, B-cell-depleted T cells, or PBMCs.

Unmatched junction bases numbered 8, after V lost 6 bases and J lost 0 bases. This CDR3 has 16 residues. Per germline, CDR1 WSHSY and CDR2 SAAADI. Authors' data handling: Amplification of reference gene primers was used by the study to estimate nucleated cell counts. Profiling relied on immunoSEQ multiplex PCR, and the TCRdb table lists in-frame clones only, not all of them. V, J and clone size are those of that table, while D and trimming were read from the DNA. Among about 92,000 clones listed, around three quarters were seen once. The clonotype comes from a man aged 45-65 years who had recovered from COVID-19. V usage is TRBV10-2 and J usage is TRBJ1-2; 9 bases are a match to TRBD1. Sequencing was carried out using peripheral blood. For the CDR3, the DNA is TGCGCCAGCAGAGGGACAGGGCCGCGAGCTAACTATGGCTACACCTTC. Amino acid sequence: CASRGTGPRANYGYTF.